This entry lists 5 T cell receptor beta chains sequenced from one sample in a study of blood T cell repertoires in COVID-19. Assay: immunoSEQ multiplex PCR; the TCRdb copy retains only in-frame clones and omits some. The table lists roughly 59,000 clones, over 60% of them singletons. Sequences were obtained from peripheral blood. These receptors were taken from a woman in her 50s with active or convalescent COVID-19.

This clone came up a few times. This rearrangement joins TRBV4-1 to TRBJ1-1; maybe TRBD1 (6 bases). V dropped 6 bases and J dropped 5 bases, with 22 bases sitting between them. In germline, CDR1 is MGHRA, CDR2 YSYEKL. The CDR3 extends over 16 amino acids. The CDR3 loop reads CASSTILPGQGTEAFF. CDR3 nucleotides: TGCGCCAGCAGTACCATACTTCCGGGACAAGGGACTGAAGCTTTCTTT.

The V gene is TRBV6-6, the J gene TRBJ2-3; unclear D gene. CDR3 size: 15 residues. Germline V gene sequence: CDR1 MNHNY, CDR2 SVGAGI (reference sequence). The ends were cut back, 2 bases at V and 0 bases at J, with 9 bases in the middle. Here the CDR3 DNA reads TGTGCCAGCAGTTACCAGGTCCGGAGCACAGATACGCAGTATTTT. Protein: CASSYQVRSTDTQYF.

This chain joins TRBV7-3 and TRBJ1-6; 8 bases align to TRBD1. J gave up 7 bases and V 2 bases, and 7 bases lay outside the gene matches. From germline, CDR1 is SGHTA and CDR2 FQGTGA. This CDR3 comprises 16 residues. The CDR3 loop is CASSLYGGQANSPLHF. The CDR3 DNA reads as TGTGCCAGCAGCTTATATGGGGGACAGGCAAATTCACCCCTCCACTTT.

This clone occurred once. The chain has TRBV18 and TRBJ2-2; TRBD1 matches at 9 bases. Trimming removed 6 bases from V and 4 bases from J; junction bases left unmatched: 6. The CDR3 is 15 amino acids. Germline CDR1 KGHSH, CDR2 LQKENI. The CDR3 DNA is TGTGCCAGCTCTGAGACAGGGGGAAGCACCGGGGAGCTGTTTTTT. Translation: CASSETGGSTGELFF. The full variable domain, in which reference TRBV18 and TRBJ2-2 provide the parts outside the CDR3, is NAGVMQNPRHLVRRRGQEARLRCSPMKGHSHVYWYRQLPEEGLKFMVYLQKENIIDESGMPKERFSAEFPKEGPSILRIQQVVRGDSAAYFCASSETGGSTGELFFGEGSRLTVL.

The gene calls are TRBV5-6 and TRBJ2-1; 10 bases agree with TRBD2. This CDR3 contains 16 residues. The germline V gene encodes CDR1 SGHDT and CDR2 YYEEEE. The V gene end was trimmed by 0 bases and the J gene end by 8 bases; junction bases not matched to a gene: 8. The CDR3 loop reads CASSLVGSGRIDEQFF. The CDR3 DNA reads TGTGCCAGCAGCTTGGTTGGTAGCGGGAGGATCGATGAGCAGTTCTTC.